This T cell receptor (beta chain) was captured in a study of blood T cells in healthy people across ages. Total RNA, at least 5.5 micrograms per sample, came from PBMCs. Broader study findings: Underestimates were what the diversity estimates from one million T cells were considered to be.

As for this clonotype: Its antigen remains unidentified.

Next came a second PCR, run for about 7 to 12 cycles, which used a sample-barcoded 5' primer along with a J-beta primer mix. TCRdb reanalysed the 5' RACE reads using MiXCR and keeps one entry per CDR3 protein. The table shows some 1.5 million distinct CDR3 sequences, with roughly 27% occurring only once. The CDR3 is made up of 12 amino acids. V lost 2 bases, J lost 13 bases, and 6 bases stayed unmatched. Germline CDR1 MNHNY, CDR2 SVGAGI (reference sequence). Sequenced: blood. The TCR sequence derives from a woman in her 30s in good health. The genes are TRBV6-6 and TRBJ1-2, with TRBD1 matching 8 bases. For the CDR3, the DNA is TGTGCCAGCAGTTACGCAGGGGGCGTTTGCACCTTC. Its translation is CASSYAGGVCTF.